Shown below are 3 T cell receptor beta chains from a single sample sequenced in a study of blood T cell repertoires in COVID-19. Using immunoSEQ multiplex PCR, the repertoire was profiled, and TCRdb retains in-frame clones only, with some absent. The sample carries about 44,000 clones, 80% to 90% recorded once. Sequenced material: peripheral blood. Every receptor here comes from a human donor in a cohort sampled during active COVID-19.

The chain combines TRBV11-3 with TRBJ2-3, with D perhaps TRBD2 (6 bases). CDR3 length: 17 amino acids. Germline V CDR1 and CDR2: SGHNT, YENEEA. Trimming removed 1 base from V and 7 bases from J, with 21 bases in between. CDR3 amino acids: CASSLVVRPGRWHTQYF. The CDR3 nucleotides read TGTGCCAGCAGCTTAGTGGTCCGGCCAGGGAGGTGGCATACGCAGTATTTT.

The rearrangement uses TRBV2 and TRBJ2-7, with D unresolved. CDR1 and CDR2 (germline): SNHLY, FYNNEI. Trimming left V 1 base short and J 3 bases short, with 7 bases between. CDR3 length: 13 amino acids. The CDR3 DNA follows: TGTGCCAGCAGTGAAGGCATAGACTACGAGCAGTACTTC. Its translation is CASSEGIDYEQYF.

The chain combines TRBV18 with TRBJ2-7; 11 positions match TRBD2. Germline CDR1 reads KGHSH; CDR2 reads LQKENI. The CDR3 covers 21 residues. The junction had 24 bases not matched to a gene; V was cut back by 6 bases and J by 2 bases. The CDR3 DNA reads TGTGCCAGCTCCCAGAAAAGGGGGTGGGATAGGACTAGCGGGTCGACCTACGAGCAGTACTTC. This encodes CASSQKRGWDRTSGSTYEQYF.